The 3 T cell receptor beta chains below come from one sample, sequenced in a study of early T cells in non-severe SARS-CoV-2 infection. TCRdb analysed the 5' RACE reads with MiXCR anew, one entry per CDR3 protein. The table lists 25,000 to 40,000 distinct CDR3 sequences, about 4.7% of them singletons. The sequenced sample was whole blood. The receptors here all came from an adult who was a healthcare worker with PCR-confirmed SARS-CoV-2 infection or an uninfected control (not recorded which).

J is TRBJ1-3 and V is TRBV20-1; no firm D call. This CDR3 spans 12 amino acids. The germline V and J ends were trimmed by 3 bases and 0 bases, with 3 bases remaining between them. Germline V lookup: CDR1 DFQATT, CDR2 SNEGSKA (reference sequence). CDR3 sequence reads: CSARHSGNTIYF. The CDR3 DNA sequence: TGCAGTGCTAGGCACTCTGGAAACACCATATATTTT.

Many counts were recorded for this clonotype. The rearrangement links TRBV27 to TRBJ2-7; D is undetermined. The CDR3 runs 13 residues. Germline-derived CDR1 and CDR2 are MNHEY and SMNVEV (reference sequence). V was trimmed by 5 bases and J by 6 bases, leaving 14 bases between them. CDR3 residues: CASSPRLQAEQYF. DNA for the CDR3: TGTGCCAGCAGTCCCCGACTTCAGGCCGAGCAGTACTTC.

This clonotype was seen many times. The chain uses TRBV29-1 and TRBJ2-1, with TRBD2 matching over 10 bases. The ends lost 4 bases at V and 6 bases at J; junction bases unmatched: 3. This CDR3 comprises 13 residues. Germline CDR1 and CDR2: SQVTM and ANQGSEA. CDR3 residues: CSVAQRGGNEQFF. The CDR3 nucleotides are TGCAGCGTTGCCCAGCGGGGGGGCAATGAGCAGTTCTTC.